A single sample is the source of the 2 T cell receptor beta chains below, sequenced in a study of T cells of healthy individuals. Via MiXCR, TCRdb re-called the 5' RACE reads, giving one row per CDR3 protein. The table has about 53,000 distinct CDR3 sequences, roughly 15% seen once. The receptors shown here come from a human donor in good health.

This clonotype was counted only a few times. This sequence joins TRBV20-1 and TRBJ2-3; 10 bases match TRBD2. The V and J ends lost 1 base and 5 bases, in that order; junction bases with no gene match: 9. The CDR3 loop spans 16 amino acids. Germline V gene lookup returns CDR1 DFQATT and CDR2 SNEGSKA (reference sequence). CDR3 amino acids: CSARAGWASGRDTQYF. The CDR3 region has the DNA TGCAGTGCTAGAGCGGGTTGGGCTAGCGGGAGAGATACGCAGTATTTT.

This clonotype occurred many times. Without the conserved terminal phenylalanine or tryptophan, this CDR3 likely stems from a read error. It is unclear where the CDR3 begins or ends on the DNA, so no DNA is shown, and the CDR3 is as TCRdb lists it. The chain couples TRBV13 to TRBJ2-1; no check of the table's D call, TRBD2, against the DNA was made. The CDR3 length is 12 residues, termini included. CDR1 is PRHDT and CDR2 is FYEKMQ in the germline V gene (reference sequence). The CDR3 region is CASSLARQPPYI.